Below, one T cell receptor beta chain is given with its context. The sample is drawn from a study of OX40 agonist ivuxolimab in advanced cancers. Study information: Every 2 weeks, patients received ivuxolimab intravenously, dosed at 0.01 to 10 mg/kg.

Sequencing was performed with immunoSEQ multiplex PCR; in TCRdb, only in-frame clones are kept and a portion is missing. The table includes approximately 45,000 clones, 90% to 95% detected once. Germline V CDR1 and CDR2: LGHNA, YSLEER. The CDR3 length is 15 residues. Trimming took 3 bases from V and 5 from J; bases not matched to a gene: 7. The material was CD4+ or CD8+ T cells sorted from blood, obtained in a trial of the OX40 agonist ivuxolimab. The TCR was taken from an adult with an advanced solid tumor such as melanoma, head and neck, liver or kidney cancer. The gene calls are TRBV4-3 and TRBJ1-2, with 9 bases aligning to TRBD1. The DNA of the CDR3 is TGCGCCAGCAGCCAGGGGACAGGGACCGCATATGGCTACACCTTC. Translating gives CASSQGTGTAYGYTF.